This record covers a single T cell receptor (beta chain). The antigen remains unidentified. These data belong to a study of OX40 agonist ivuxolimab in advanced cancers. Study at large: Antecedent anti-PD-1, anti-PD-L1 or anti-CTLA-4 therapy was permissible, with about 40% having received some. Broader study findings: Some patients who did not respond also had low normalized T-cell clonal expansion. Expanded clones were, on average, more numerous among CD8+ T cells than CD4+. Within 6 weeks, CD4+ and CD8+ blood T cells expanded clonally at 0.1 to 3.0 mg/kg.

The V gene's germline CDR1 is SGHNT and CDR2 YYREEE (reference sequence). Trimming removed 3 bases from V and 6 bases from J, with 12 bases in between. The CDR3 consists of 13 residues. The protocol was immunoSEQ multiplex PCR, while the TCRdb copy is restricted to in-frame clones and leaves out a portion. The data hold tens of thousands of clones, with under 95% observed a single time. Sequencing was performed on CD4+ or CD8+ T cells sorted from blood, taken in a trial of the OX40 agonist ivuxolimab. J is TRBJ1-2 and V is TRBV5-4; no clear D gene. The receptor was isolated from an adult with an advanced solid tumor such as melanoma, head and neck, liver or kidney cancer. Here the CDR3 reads CASSSDPSDGYTF. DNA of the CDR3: TGTGCCAGCAGCTCGGACCCCTCAGATGGCTACACCTTC. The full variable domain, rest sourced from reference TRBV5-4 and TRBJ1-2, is ETGVTQSPTHLIKTRGQQVTLRCSSQSGHNTVSWYQQALGQGPQFIFQYYREEENGRGNFPPRFSGLQFPNYSSELNVNALELDDSALYLCASSSDPSDGYTFGSGTRLTVV.